This paragraph reports one T cell receptor (beta chain). These data belong to a study of blood T cell repertoires in COVID-19. Study in general: COVID-19 samples collected from the United States, Italy and Spain covered acute and convalescent phases. The analysed material was cDNA or gDNA that came from T cells, B-cell-depleted T cells, or PBMCs.

Original data processing: Reference gene primer amplification yielded estimated nucleated cell counts. The repertoire was sequenced with immunoSEQ multiplex PCR; TCRdb's copy has only in-frame clones and lacks some. The V and J calls and the clone size are those of that table, but D and trimming were determined from the DNA. This table has about 59,000 clones, approximately 79% appearing once. The trim removed 4 bases at V and 4 bases at J, leaving 2 bases unmatched. The length of the CDR3 is 13 residues. Per germline, CDR1 SGHKS and CDR2 YYEKEE (reference sequence). Sample: peripheral blood. The chain carries TRBV5-5 and TRBJ2-7, with TRBD1 identical over 10 bases. The origin of this receptor is a human donor in a cohort sampled during active COVID-19. The CDR3 DNA sequence: TGTGCCAGCAGCCGGGACAGGGGTTACGAGCAGTACTTC. This translates into CASSRDRGYEQYF.